Listed below are T cell receptor beta chains from one sample, sequenced in a study of blood T cell repertoires in COVID-19. TCRdb keeps only in-frame clones here, not all; method: immunoSEQ multiplex PCR. The repertoire includes approximately 240,000 clones, roughly 86% of them detected once, and 3% sits in the top ten. The sequencing input was peripheral blood. These receptors were obtained from a woman aged 30 to 39 who had recovered from COVID-19. The CDR3 runs from the conserved cysteine through the conserved F or W. Fields, in order: V gene, clone size, J gene, D gene, CDR3 DNA, CDR3 protein. The D gene is left open where the match is weak. The size of a clone is reported for some rows only, either as once, few or many, or as a class for expanded clones.

TRBV5-1	-	TRBJ2-5	-	TGCGCCAGCAGCTTGACTTTTCAAGAGACCCAGTACTTC	CASSLTFQETQYF
TRBV4-3	-	TRBJ1-4	-	TGCGCCAGCAGCGCCCGACGGACACAGACTAATGAAAAACTGTTTTTT	CASSARRTQTNEKLFF
TRBV5-5	once	TRBJ2-3	TRBD2	TGTGCCAGCAGCTTGGTACTAGCGGGGACCCGAGGGACAGATACGCAGTATTTT	CASSLVLAGTRGTDTQYF
TRBV6-5	-	TRBJ1-4	-	TGTGCCAGCAGTCCCTCCGGGGATGAAAAACTGTTTTTT	CASSPSGDEKLFF
TRBV27	-	TRBJ1-1	-	TGTGCCAGCAGTTTTACATCTAACACTGAAGCTTTCTTT	CASSFTSNTEAFF
TRBV18	-	TRBJ2-7	TRBD1	TGTGCCAGCTCACCTGGGACAGGGGTGGCAAACGAGCAGTACTTC	CASSPGTGVANEQYF
TRBV4-3	-	TRBJ1-6	-	TGCGCCAGCAGCCGTGGCTCTTGGGACTTAGGTTCACCCCTCCACTTT	CASSRGSWDLGSPLHF
TRBV12-5	-	TRBJ2-7	-	TGTGCTAGTGCCAACGTGAGACTGACGTACGAGCAGTACTTC	CASANVRLTYEQYF
TRBV5-1	-	TRBJ2-3	TRBD1	TGCGCCAGCAGCCCGGGGACAGGGGTTTTGACAGATACGCAGTATTTT	CASSPGTGVLTDTQYF
TRBV7-8	-	TRBJ1-2	-	TGTGCCAGCAGCTTAGCGCGGGGAAACTATGGCTACACCTTC	CASSLARGNYGYTF
TRBV7-2	-	TRBJ2-4	-	TGTGCCAGCAGCTTAGTTCTAGCCAAAAACATTCAGTACTTC	CASSLVLAKNIQYF
TRBV5-1	few	TRBJ2-1	TRBD1	TGCGCCAGCAGCTTGGCGCCGGGCGGGACAGGGAAGGATGAGCAGTTCTTC	CASSLAPGGTGKDEQFF
TRBV6-2/TRBV6-3	-	TRBJ1-2	TRBD1	TGTGCCAGCAGTCCGGGACAGGGGGCTCTCGGCTACACCTTC	CASSPGQGALGYTF
TRBV27	few	TRBJ1-1	-	TGTGCCAGCAGTCCAGGGGCCTTTAAGTACACTGAAGCTTTCTTT	CASSPGAFKYTEAFF
TRBV18	-	TRBJ1-5	TRBD1	TGTGCCAGCTCACTGGACAGGGCCCAGCCCCAGCATTTT	CASSLDRAQPQHF
TRBV5-1	-	TRBJ2-3	-	TGCGCCAGCAGCTTGTGGGCAGAAGATACGCAGTATTTT	CASSLWAEDTQYF
TRBV7-9	-	TRBJ2-7	-	TGTGCCAGCAGCAAAACGGGCGGGACCTACGAGCAGTACTTC	CASSKTGGTYEQYF
TRBV3-1/TRBV3-2	-	TRBJ2-3	-	TGTGCCAGCAGCCAAGAAGGACTTTTCACAGATACGCAGTATTTT	CASSQEGLFTDTQYF
TRBV19	-	TRBJ1-2	-	TGTGCCAGTAGTCCACAACTCTCGGGGGGGCCTAACTTC	CASSPQLSGGPNF
TRBV3-1/TRBV3-2	-	TRBJ1-1	-	TGTGCCAGCACGGAGGGCACTGAAGCTTTCTTT	CASTEGTEAFF
TRBV29-1	-	TRBJ1-2	-	TGCAGCGTTGACCCCCTGACAGACTATGGCTACACCTTC	CSVDPLTDYGYTF
TRBV5-5	-	TRBJ1-2	TRBD1	TGTGCCAGCACCCCTCCGTCCGGGACAGGGGCCATCTATGGCTACACCTTC	CASTPPSGTGAIYGYTF
TRBV5-1	-	TRBJ2-2	-	TGCGCCAGCAGCCTAAGCCGGTCCACCGGGGAGCTGTTTTTT	CASSLSRSTGELFF
TRBV27	once	TRBJ2-7	TRBD1	TGTGCCAGCAGCGCGGGACAGGGAGCCTACGAGCAGTACTTC	CASSAGQGAYEQYF
TRBV3-1/TRBV3-2	-	TRBJ1-6	TRBD1	TGTGCCAGCAGCCAAGTAGACAAGACAGGACAGGGGGCGAAAAGTCCCTATAATTCACCCCTCCACTTT	CASSQVDKTGQGAKSPYNSPLHF
TRBV9	few	TRBJ2-5	TRBD2	TGTGCCAGCAGCGTAGGAGCGGGGGGGCGCCCAGAGACCCAGTACTTC	CASSVGAGGRPETQYF
TRBV9	once	TRBJ1-6	-	TGTGCCAGCAGCCCTGACAGACCTTTTAATTCACCCCTCCACTTT	CASSPDRPFNSPLHF
TRBV6-2/TRBV6-3	-	TRBJ2-2	-	TGTGCCAGCAGTGACCACAGGGACATGACTTCGAACACCGGGGAGCTGTTTTTT	CASSDHRDMTSNTGELFF
TRBV25-1	-	TRBJ2-3	-	TGTGCCAGCCCCCGACAGGAATTAGGCACAGATACGCAGTATTTT	CASPRQELGTDTQYF
TRBV27	-	TRBJ2-1	-	TGTGCCAGCAGTCACGACAGTTACAATGAGCAGTTCTTC	CASSHDSYNEQFF
TRBV5-1	-	TRBJ1-5	-	TGCGCCAGCAGCTTGGGAGGATTTGGTCAGCCCCAGCATTTT	CASSLGGFGQPQHF
TRBV19	-	TRBJ1-5	-	TGTGCCAGTAGTATGAGGCGGCAGGGAAGCAATCAGCCCCAGCATTTT	CASSMRRQGSNQPQHF
TRBV6-1	-	TRBJ2-2	-	TGTGCCAGCAGTGAAGCGGTCTGGGGGCTGTACACCGGGGAGCTGTTTTTT	CASSEAVWGLYTGELFF
TRBV6-5	few	TRBJ2-3	TRBD1	TGTGCCAGCACCACGACAGGGACCCCCACAGATACGCAGTATTTT	CASTTTGTPTDTQYF
TRBV5-1	-	TRBJ2-1	TRBD1	TGCGCCAGCAGCCCGGGCGGGACAGGGGTCAATGAGCAGTTCTTC	CASSPGGTGVNEQFF
TRBV12-3/TRBV12-4	-	TRBJ2-3	TRBD1	TGTGCCAGCGGGGACAGGGTCACAGATACGCAGTATTTT	CASGDRVTDTQYF
TRBV2	-	TRBJ2-7	TRBD1	TGTGCCAGCAGGACCGACAGGGCCGAGCAGTACTTC	CASRTDRAEQYF
TRBV30	-	TRBJ2-7	TRBD2	TGTGCCTGGAGTGTACTTGGGACTAGCAGATACTTC	CAWSVLGTSRYF
TRBV4-1	once	TRBJ1-2	-	TGCGCCAGCAGCCACTTGGACAGAGAAGGCTACACCTTC	CASSHLDREGYTF
TRBV11-3	-	TRBJ2-1	TRBD2	TGTGCCAGCAGCTTAACACTAGCGGGGGCCCGCGTCAATGAGCAGTTCTTC	CASSLTLAGARVNEQFF
TRBV7-9	-	TRBJ1-4	TRBD1	TGTGCCAGCAGCTACCGGGACAGGGTTGCAAAACTGTTTTTT	CASSYRDRVAKLFF
TRBV5-1	-	TRBJ1-6	TRBD1	TGCGCCAGCGGTAACCAGGGGGGTTCACCCCTCCACTTT	CASGNQGGSPLHF
TRBV21-1	-	TRBJ1-4	-	TGTGCCAGCAGCAGGACTACAGGGGGCAGTGAAAAACTGTTTTTT	CASSRTTGGSEKLFF
TRBV6-5	once	TRBJ2-3	TRBD2	TGTGCCAGCAGTCCGTTTCGGGGGGGCGTAGATACGCAGTATTTT	CASSPFRGGVDTQYF
TRBV7-9	-	TRBJ1-2	-	TGTGCCAGCAGCTTACCGTCAGGGGCGGAAGGCTACACCTTC	CASSLPSGAEGYTF
TRBV3-1/TRBV3-2	once	TRBJ2-1	-	TGTGCCAGCAGCCTGGGGACAACCCGCAGCGATGAGCAGTTCTTC	CASSLGTTRSDEQFF